Described below is a single T cell receptor beta chain sequence and its context. Its antigen is still unknown. Within one base of it there is no much larger clone, and no base qualities were kept. This specimen belongs to a study of blood T cells in healthy people across ages (dated by TCRdb to between 2015 and 2017). For the study in its entirety: Template switching captured roughly one uniquely barcoded TCR beta cDNA molecule per two T cells in model experiments. Using deep sequencing normalized with unique cDNA molecular identifiers, the study measured how TCR beta repertoire diversity changes with age. Four age groups were formed from the donors: young (average approximately 17 years), middle-aged (roughly 38), aged (approximately 60) and long-lived (82). For two donors (one aged 18 to 30 and one aged 80 or older), the study analyzed two additional independent replicas of 1 million unique cDNA reads from the same blood draw.

What the authors observed across the whole study: The percentage of naive T cells measured by flow cytometry correlated strongly with observed TCR beta diversity. Since profiling was done on bulk unsorted PBMCs, naive and antigen-experienced compartments could not be conclusively compared. Observed TCR beta diversity per million T cells fell roughly linearly with age, and a significant reduction was already apparent by age roughly 40. Because donor CMV infection status was unknown, age-related changes in expanded clonotypes were potentially confounded. Estimates of total diversity based on one million sequenced T cells were regarded as lower bounds and as underestimates. The long-lived group showed more naive CD4+ T cells, fewer expanded clones and increased TCR diversity than the aged group, suggesting age selection.

Libraries were prepared through 5' RACE. TCRdb names Illumina HiSeq 2500 as the instrument used. A second PCR of roughly 6 to 12 cycles was performed with a sample-barcoded 5' primer and a J-beta primer mix. A unique molecular identifier was introduced onto each TCR beta cDNA molecule by a template-switch 5' adaptor carrying 12 random nucleotides. Each sample yielded at least 3 million CDR3-containing paired-end reads. The Mint cDNA synthesis kit, primed by a TRBC-specific oligonucleotide, was used to synthesize first-strand cDNA from all RNA. Following uracil-DNA glycosylase treatment, all cDNA underwent a first 18-cycle PCR with the universal primers M1SS and BC2_uni_R. As for how the authors treated the data: Normalization of each sample was performed by random selection of 1 million high-quality reads, each carrying a distinct molecular identifier. Instead of being binned into consensus sequences, reads that shared molecular identifiers were thrown out. CDR3 identification, clonotype clustering and error correction used MiTCR with a Q25 quality threshold and the strictest error-elimination algorithm. Lower-bound total TCR beta diversity was estimated with a nonparametric unseen species model using Euler transformation. The public sequencing data were trimmed at Q25 with fastp and processed into clonotypes with MiXCR by TCRdb, which kept only in-frame beta chains. Each record represents a unique CDR3 protein, reported with the most common genes and DNA among its rows. The V and J calls and clone size are TCRdb's, not the authors'. The sample contains 750,000 to 950,000 distinct CDR3 sequences, about 29% of them found a single time. The top ten hold around 9.6% of the sample.

V trim: 6 bases; J trim: 8 bases; unmatched bases: 4. Looking up the germline V gene (reference sequence) yields CDR1 MNHEY and CDR2 SMNVEV. The CDR3 starts with the cysteine, ends with the phenylalanine, and has 13 residues. Of all the DNA, just the CDR3 is kept, 39 bases in frame from base 1. The donors were roughly 38 Caucasian individuals from Russia, aged roughly 6 to 100 years, who were systemically healthy. Each donor gave approximately 9.3 milliliters of peripheral blood, collected into EDTA-treated Vacutainer tubes. PBMCs were isolated by Ficoll-Paque density-gradient centrifugation, with at least 6 million obtained per sample. Total RNA was extracted from PBMCs with Trizol reagent, with at least 6 micrograms obtained per sample. For every donor, an aliquot of PBMCs went through flow cytometry to measure the percentages of naive CD45RAhigh/CD27high T cells. The data were also submitted as part of a second study, on T cells of mothers and their children. The second source states: Nine systemically healthy Caucasian individuals served as donors, namely three mothers together with their six children. cDNA synthesis used all of the extracted RNA, with about 1.5 ug of RNA in each 15 ul reaction. Sample barcodes and 2-4 random nucleotides were added via the M1S primer in the second PCR. Over 8 million TCR beta CDR3 reads came from each mother, compared with some 3 million reads from each child. TCR recombination output is similarly shaped by thymic selection in related and unrelated pairs, with a minor effect exerted by inherited differences. Normalized repertoire overlap in related mother-child pairs was always slightly higher than in unrelated mother-child pairs, but the difference was never significant. No persistent microchimeric T cell clones were detected, at a sensitivity of roughly 93 clones per million clonotypes. To look for features that set related mother-child pairs apart from unrelated individuals, the researchers ran deep NGS to compare the TCR beta repertoires of mothers and children. On average, the children were approximately 11 +/- 4 years old, while the mothers were about 37 +/- 4 years old. After adapter ligation with NEBNext reagents, the libraries were sequenced on Illumina HiSeq 2000 with 100+100 nt paired-end reads. To prevent cross-contamination, the mother and child libraries were prepared one month apart and sequenced in separate runs. For each donor, somewhere between roughly 500,000 and 2,100,000 distinct TCR beta clonotypes were identified. Naive TCR beta clonotypes were estimated from low-frequency clonotypes matched to each donor's FACS-determined naive share, without sorting.

The rearrangement joined TRBV27 to TRBJ2-1; 10 bases in the middle match TRBD1. The origin of this receptor is a woman aged 40 to 50 in good health. Sequenced: blood. The CDR3 sequence is CASSGQGVDEQFF. In nucleotides, the sequence is TGTGCCAGCAGCGGACAGGGGGTAGATGAGCAGTTCTTC.